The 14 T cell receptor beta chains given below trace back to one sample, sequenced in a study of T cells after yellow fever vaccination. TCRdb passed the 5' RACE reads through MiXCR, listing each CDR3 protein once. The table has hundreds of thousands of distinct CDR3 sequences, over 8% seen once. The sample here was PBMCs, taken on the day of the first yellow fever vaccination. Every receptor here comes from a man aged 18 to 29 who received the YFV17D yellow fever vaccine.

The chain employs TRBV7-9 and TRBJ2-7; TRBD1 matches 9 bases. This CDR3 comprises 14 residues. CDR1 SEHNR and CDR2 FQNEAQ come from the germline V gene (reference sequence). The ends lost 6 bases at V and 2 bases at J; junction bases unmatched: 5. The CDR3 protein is CASRKQGATYEQYF. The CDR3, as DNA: TGTGCCAGCAGGAAACAGGGGGCAACCTACGAGCAGTACTTC.

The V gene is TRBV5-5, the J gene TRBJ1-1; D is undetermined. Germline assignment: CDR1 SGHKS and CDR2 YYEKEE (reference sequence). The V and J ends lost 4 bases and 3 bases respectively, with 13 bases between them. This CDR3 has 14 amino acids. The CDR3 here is CASSSPGGYTEAFF. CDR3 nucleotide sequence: TGTGCCAGCAGCAGCCCTGGAGGGTACACTGAAGCTTTCTTT.

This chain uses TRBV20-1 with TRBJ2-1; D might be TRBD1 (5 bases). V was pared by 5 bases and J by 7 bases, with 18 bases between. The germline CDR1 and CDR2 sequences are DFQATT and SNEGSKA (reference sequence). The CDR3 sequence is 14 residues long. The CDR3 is CSADRATKGNEQFF. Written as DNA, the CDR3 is TGCAGTGCTGACCGGGCCACGAAGGGGAATGAGCAGTTCTTC.

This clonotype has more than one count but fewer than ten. CDR3 sequence (DNA): TGCGCCAGCAGCTCGGACAGAGGGGCCTACGAGCAGTACTTC. Encoded protein: CASSSDRGAYEQYF. The V call is TRBV5-1, the J call TRBJ2-7, with D possibly TRBD1 on 6 matching bases. Germline assignment: CDR1 SGHRS and CDR2 YFSETQ. Trimming removed 3 bases from V and 2 bases from J, with 12 bases in between. The CDR3 has 14 amino acids.

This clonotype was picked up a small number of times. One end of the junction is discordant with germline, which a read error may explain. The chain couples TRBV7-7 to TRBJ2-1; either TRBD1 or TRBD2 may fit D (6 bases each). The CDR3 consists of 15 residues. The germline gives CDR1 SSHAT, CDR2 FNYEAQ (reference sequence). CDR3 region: CASSQTEGGFNEQFF. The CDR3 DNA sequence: TGTGCTAGCAGCCAGACAGAAGGGGGGTTCAATGAGCAGTTCTTC.

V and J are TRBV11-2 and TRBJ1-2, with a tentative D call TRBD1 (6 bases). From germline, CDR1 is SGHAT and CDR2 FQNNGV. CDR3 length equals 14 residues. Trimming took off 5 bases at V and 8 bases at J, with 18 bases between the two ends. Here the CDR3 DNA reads TGTGCCAGCAGCAAGAACAGGGTTTCACTCGGCTACACCTTC. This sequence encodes CASSKNRVSLGYTF.

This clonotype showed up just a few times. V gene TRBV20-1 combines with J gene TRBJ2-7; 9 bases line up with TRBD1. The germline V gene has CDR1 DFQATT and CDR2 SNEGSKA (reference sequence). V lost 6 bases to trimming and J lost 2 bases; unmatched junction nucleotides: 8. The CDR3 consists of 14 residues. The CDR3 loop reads CSAPTDRGTYEQYF. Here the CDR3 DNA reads TGCAGTGCCCCAACCGACAGGGGGACCTACGAGCAGTACTTC.

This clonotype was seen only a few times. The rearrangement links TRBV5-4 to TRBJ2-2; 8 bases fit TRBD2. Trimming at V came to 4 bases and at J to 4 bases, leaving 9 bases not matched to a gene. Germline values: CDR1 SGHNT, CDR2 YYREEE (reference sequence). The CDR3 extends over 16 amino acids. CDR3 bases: TGTGCCAGCAGCACCGACTCAGCGGGGGTCACCGGGGAGCTGTTTTTT. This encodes CASSTDSAGVTGELFF.

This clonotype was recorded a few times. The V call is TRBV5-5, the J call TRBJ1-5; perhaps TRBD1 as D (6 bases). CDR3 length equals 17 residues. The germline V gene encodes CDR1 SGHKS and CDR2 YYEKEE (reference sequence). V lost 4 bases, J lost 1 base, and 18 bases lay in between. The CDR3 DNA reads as TGTGCCAGCAGCCCCGTAGATGCAGGGGCCAGCAATCAGCCCCAGCATTTT. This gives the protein CASSPVDAGASNQPQHF.

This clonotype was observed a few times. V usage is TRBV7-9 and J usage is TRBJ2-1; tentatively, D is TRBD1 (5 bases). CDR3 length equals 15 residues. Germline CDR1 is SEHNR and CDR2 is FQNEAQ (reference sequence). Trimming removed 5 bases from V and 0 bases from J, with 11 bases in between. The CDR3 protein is CASSPTDFSYNEQFF. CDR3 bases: TGTGCCAGCAGCCCGACAGACTTCTCCTACAATGAGCAGTTCTTC.

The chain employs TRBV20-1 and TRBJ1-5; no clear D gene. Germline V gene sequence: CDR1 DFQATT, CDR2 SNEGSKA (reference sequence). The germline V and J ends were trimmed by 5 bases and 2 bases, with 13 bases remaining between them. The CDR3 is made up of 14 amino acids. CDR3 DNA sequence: TGCAGTGCTCCTGAGGTGCAGGGCAATCAGCCCCAGCATTTT. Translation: CSAPEVQGNQPQHF.

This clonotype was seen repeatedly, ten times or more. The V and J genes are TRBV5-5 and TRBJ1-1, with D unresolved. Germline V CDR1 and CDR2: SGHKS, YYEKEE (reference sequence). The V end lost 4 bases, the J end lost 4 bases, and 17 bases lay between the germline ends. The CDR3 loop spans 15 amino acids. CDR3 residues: CASSPGPPGGTEAFF. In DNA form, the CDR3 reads TGTGCCAGCAGCCCTGGCCCTCCGGGTGGCACTGAAGCTTTCTTT.

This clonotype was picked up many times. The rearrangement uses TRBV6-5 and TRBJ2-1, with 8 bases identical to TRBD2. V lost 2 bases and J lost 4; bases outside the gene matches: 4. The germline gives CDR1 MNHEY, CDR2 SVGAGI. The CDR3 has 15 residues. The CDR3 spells CASSYAGGLYNEQFF. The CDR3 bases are TGTGCCAGCAGTTACGCGGGGGGCTTATACAATGAGCAGTTCTTC.

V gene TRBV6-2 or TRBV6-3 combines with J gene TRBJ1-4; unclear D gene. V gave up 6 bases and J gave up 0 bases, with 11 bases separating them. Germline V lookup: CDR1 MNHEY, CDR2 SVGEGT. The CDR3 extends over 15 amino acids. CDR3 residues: CASSSQDATNEKLFF. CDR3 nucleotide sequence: TGTGCCAGCAGCTCACAAGACGCAACTAATGAAAAACTGTTTTTT.